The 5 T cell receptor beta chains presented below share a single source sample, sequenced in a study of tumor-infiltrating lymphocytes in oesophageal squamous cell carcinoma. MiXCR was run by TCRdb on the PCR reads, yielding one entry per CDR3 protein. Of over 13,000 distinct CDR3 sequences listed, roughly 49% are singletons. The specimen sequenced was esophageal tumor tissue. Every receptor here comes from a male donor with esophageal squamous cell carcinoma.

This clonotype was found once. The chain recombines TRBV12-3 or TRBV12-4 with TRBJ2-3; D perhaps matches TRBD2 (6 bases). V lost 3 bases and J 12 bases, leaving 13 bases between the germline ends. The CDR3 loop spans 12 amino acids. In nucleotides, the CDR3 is TGTGCCAGCAGTTTTCGTACGGGGGTCCAGTATTTT. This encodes CASSFRTGVQYF.

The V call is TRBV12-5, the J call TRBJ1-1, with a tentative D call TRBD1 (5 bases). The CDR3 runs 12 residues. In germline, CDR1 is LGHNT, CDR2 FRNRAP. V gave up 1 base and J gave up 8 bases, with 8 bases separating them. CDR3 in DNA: TGTGCTAGTGGTTTGGGCCAGGGAGAAGCTTTCTTT. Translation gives CASGLGQGEAFF. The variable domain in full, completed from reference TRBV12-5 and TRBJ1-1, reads DARVTQTPRHKVTEMGQEVTMRCQPILGHNTVFWYRQTMMQGLELLAYFRNRAPLDDSGMPKDRFSAEMPDATLATLKIQPSEPRDSAVYFCASGLGQGEAFFGQGTRLTVV.

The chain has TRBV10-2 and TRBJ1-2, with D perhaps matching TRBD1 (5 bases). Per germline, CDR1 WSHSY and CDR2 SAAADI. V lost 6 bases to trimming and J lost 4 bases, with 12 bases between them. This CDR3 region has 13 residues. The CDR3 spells CASSERQLYGYTF. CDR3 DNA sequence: TGCGCCAGCAGCGAGAGACAGCTCTATGGCTACACCTTC.

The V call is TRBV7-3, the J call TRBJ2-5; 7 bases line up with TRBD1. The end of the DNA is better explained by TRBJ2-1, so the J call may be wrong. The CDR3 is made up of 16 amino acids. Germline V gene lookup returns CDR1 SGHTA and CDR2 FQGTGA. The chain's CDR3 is CASSSTGLSSYNEQFF. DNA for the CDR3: TGTGCCAGCAGCTCGACAGGGTTAAGCTCCTACAATGAGCAGTTCTTC.

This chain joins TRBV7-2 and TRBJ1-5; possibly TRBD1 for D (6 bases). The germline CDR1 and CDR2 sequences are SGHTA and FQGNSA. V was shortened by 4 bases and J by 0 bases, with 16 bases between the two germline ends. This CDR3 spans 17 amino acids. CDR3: CASSYTGTPYSNQPQHF. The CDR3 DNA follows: TGTGCCAGCAGCTATACCGGGACACCTTATAGCAATCAGCCCCAGCATTTT.